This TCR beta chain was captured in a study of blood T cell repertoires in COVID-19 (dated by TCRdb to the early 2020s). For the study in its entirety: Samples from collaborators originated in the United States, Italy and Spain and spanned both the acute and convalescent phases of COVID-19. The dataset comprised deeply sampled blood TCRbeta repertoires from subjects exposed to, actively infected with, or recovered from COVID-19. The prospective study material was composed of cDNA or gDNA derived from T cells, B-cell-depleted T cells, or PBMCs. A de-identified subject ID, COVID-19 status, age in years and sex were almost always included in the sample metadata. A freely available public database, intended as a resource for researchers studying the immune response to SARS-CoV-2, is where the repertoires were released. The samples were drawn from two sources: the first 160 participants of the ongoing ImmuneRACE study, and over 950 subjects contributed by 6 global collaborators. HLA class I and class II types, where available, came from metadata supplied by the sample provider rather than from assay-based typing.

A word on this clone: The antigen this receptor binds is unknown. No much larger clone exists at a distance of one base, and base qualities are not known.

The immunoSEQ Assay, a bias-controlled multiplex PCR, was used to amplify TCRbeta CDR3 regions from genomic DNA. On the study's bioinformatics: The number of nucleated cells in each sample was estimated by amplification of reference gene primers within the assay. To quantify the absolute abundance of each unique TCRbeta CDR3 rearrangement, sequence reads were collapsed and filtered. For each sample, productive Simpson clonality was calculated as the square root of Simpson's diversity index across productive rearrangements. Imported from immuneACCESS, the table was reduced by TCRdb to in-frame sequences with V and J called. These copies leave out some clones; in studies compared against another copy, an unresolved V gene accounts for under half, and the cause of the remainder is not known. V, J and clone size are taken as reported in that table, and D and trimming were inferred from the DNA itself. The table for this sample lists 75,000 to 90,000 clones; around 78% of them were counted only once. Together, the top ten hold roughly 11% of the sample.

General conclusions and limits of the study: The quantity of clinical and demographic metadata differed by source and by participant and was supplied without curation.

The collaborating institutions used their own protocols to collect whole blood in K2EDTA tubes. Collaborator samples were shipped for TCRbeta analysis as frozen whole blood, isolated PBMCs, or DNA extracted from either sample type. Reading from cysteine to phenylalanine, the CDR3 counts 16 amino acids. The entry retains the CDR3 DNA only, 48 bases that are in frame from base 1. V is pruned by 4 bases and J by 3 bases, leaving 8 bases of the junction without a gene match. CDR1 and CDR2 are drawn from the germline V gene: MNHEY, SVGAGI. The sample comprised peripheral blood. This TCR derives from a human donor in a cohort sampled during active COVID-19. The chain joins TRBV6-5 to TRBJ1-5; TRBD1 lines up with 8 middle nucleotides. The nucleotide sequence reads TGTGCCAGCAGTTCCGCTTCAGGGGGCCCCAATCAGCCCCAGCATTTT. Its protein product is CASSSASGGPNQPQHF.